These 25 T cell receptor beta chains were all obtained from the same sample, sequenced in a study of blood T cells in healthy people across ages. Primed by a sample-barcoded 5' primer and a J-beta primer mix, a second PCR proceeded for 7 to 11 cycles. TCRdb re-analysed the 5' RACE reads in MiXCR, keeping a single row per CDR3 protein. Here the sample spans 450,000 to 700,000 distinct CDR3 sequences, 27% being singletons. The sample comprised blood. These receptors all come from a woman in her 70s in good health.

This clonotype was observed a few times. The CDR3 reads CASSLNPGTTLSGNTIYF. Written as DNA, the CDR3 is TGCGCCAGCAGCTTGAACCCTGGGACAACCCTCTCTGGAAACACCATATATTTT. This chain uses TRBV5-1 with TRBJ1-3, with a tentative D call TRBD1 (6 bases). V dropped 1 base and J dropped 0 bases, with 17 bases sitting between them. Germline assignment: CDR1 SGHRS and CDR2 YFSETQ. CDR3 length equals 18 residues.

A remark on this clonotype: One end of the junction does not line up with germline, which may come from a read error. The DNA of the CDR3 is TGCAGCGGAGGTAGGGAAGAATACAGTGAGCAGTTCTTC. Amino acids: CSGGREEYSEQFF. The chain recombines TRBV29-1 with TRBJ2-1; D uncertain. Looked up from germline, CDR1 is SQVTM and CDR2 is ANQGSEA. This CDR3 has 13 residues.

The genes are TRBV5-1 and TRBJ2-6, with 7 positions matching TRBD1. The CDR3 is made up of 15 amino acids. The V gene end was trimmed by 3 bases and the J gene end by 4 bases; junction bases not matched to a gene: 4. Germline values: CDR1 SGHRS, CDR2 YFSETQ. CDR3 sequence (DNA): TGCGCCAGCAGCTATACAGGGGTGGGGGCCAACGTCCTGACTTTC. Protein: CASSYTGVGANVLTF.

The chain joins TRBV6-2 or TRBV6-3 to TRBJ2-5, with D perhaps matching TRBD2 (5 bases). This CDR3 has 16 residues. The germline CDR1 and CDR2 sequences are MNHEY and SVGEGT. Trimming cost V 5 bases and J 2 bases, with 18 bases left between them. This CDR3 reads CASSKSGAEAQETQYF. The CDR3 region has the DNA TGTGCCAGCAGTAAGTCTGGAGCGGAGGCGCAAGAGACCCAGTACTTC.

This clonotype was picked up a small number of times. The rearrangement links TRBV21-1 to TRBJ2-3; the DNA was not used to check the table's D call, TRBD2. TRBV21-1 is assigned pseudogene status. This CDR3 spans 21 amino acids. The CDR3 reads CASSTRGLAGLPGRSTDTQYF. The CDR3 DNA reads as TGTGCCAGCAGCACGAGGGGACTAGCGGGGCTTCCCGGCAGGAGCACAGATACGCAGTATTTT.

The chain recombines TRBV5-1 with TRBJ2-4, with a weak D call TRBD2 (5 bases). Germline V gene data show CDR1 as SGHRS and CDR2 as YFSETQ. The CDR3 is made up of 15 amino acids. Trimming took 0 bases from V and 7 from J, leaving 14 bases between them. The DNA for the CDR3 is TGCGCCAGCAGCTTGGAAGGTGAGGGTAGTAACATTCAGTACTTC. Amino acid sequence: CASSLEGEGSNIQYF.

The chain is built from TRBV7-9 and TRBJ1-2; D is unclear. CDR1 and CDR2 from the germline V gene are SEHNR and FQNEAQ (reference sequence). This CDR3 spans 15 amino acids. V shed 1 base and J shed 1 base, with 10 bases lying between them. The CDR3 sequence: CASSLVTPDNYGYTF. The CDR3 DNA is TGTGCCAGCAGCTTAGTTACCCCAGATAACTATGGCTACACCTTC.

The sample holds a few counts of this clonotype. V usage is TRBV5-1 and J usage is TRBJ2-7; 9 positions agree with TRBD1. The closer fit of TRBJ2-1 to the DNA end suggests the J call may be wrong. CDR1 SGHRS and CDR2 YFSETQ come from the germline V gene. The CDR3 consists of 14 residues. CDR3 in DNA: TGCGCCAGCTCCGGGACAGGGCTTTTCAATGAGCAGTTCTTC. Translation: CASSGTGLFNEQFF.

In this sample, this clonotype turned up a few times. The chain joins TRBV5-1 to TRBJ1-2; 11 bases match TRBD1. The length of the CDR3 is 20 residues. V lost 3 bases, J lost 0 bases, and 16 bases stayed unmatched. From germline, CDR1 is SGHRS and CDR2 YFSETQ. CDR3 residues: CASSYKWTGGDEETNYGYTF. The CDR3 DNA reads as TGCGCCAGCAGCTACAAATGGACAGGGGGCGATGAGGAGACTAACTATGGCTACACCTTC.

This clonotype was counted only a few times. Sequence at one end of the junction differs from germline and may be a read error. DNA of the CDR3: TGTGCCAGCAGTTACAATGGCTGCACCTTC. Its translation is CASSYNGCTF. V is TRBV6-6 and J is TRBJ1-2, with D unclear. The CDR3 covers 10 residues. CDR1 and CDR2 from the germline V gene are MNHNY and SVGAGI (reference sequence).

This clonotype was counted ten times or more. V and J are TRBV28 and TRBJ2-7; no clear D. The V end lost 5 bases, the J end lost 6 bases, and 11 bases lay between the germline ends. The CDR3 totals 12 residues. Germline V gene lookup returns CDR1 MDHEN and CDR2 SYDVKM. The CDR3 DNA reads as TGTGCCAGCAGTACGCAGGAAGGCGAGCAGTACTTC. Encoded protein: CASSTQEGEQYF. Combining the CDR3 with reference TRBV28 and TRBJ2-7 gives the whole variable domain DVKVTQSSRYLVKRTGEKVFLECVQDMDHENMFWYRQDPGLGLRLIYFSYDVKMKEKGDIPEGYSVSREKKERFSLILESASTNQTSMYLCASSTQEGEQYFGPGTRLTVT.

This clonotype was counted between two and nine times. This sequence joins TRBV7-2 and TRBJ2-6, with D tentatively TRBD2 (6 bases). Looked up from germline, CDR1 is SGHTA and CDR2 is FQGNSA. CDR3 length: 13 residues. V lost 8 bases, J lost 1 base, and 6 bases lay in between. The CDR3: CASGGSGANVLTF. The CDR3, as DNA: TGTGCCAGCGGGGGGTCTGGGGCCAACGTCCTGACTTTC.

The chain links TRBV14 to TRBJ2-4; D might be TRBD2 (6 bases). Germline CDR1 is SGHDN and CDR2 is FVKESK. Trimming stripped 2 bases from V and 0 bases from J, with 11 bases between. This CDR3 region has 16 residues. The CDR3 coding sequence is TGTGCCAGCAGCCAACGCGGGGACCTAGCCAAAAACATTCAGTACTTC. As protein: CASSQRGDLAKNIQYF. Full variable domain (outside the CDR3, taken from reference TRBV14 and TRBJ2-4): EAGVTQFPSHSVIEKGQTVTLRCDPISGHDNLYWYRRVMGKEIKFLLHFVKESKQDESGMPNNRFLAERTGGTYSTLKVQPAELEDSGVYFCASSQRGDLAKNIQYFGAGTRLSVL.

V gene TRBV12-3 or TRBV12-4 combines with J gene TRBJ1-1, with D unresolved. The CDR3 extends over 14 amino acids. Trimming shortened V by 6 bases and J by 6 bases, and 17 bases separated the two germline ends. The CDR3 here is CASSPGRYQAEAFF. CDR3 DNA sequence: TGTGCCAGCAGCCCCGGCAGGTATCAGGCTGAAGCTTTCTTT.

The chain links TRBV6-9 to TRBJ2-5; no firm D call. The CDR3 is 9 amino acids. Trimming stripped 7 bases from V and 9 bases from J, with 6 bases between. Per the germline V gene, CDR1 is MNHGY and CDR2 is SVAAGI. The CDR3, as DNA: TGTGCCAGCATCGAGGCCCAGTACTTC. This sequence encodes CASIEAQYF.

The rearrangement joins TRBV20-1 to TRBJ2-3, with 14 bases aligning to TRBD2. V lost 7 bases, J lost 3 bases, and 6 bases stayed unmatched. The CDR3 spans 15 residues. Germline V gene data show CDR1 as DFQATT and CDR2 as SNEGSKA (reference sequence). In DNA form, the CDR3 reads TGCAGTGGGGGACTAGCGGGAGTCCGGACAGATACGCAGTATTTT. It specifies CSGGLAGVRTDTQYF.

The V and J genes are TRBV3-1 and TRBJ1-1; possibly TRBD1 for D (6 bases). V lost 6 bases, J lost 1 base, and 12 bases lay in between. CDR1 is LGHDT and CDR2 is YNNKEL in the germline V gene (reference sequence). The CDR3 totals 14 residues. CDR3 region: CASREQGSNTEAFF. The CDR3 DNA sequence: TGTGCCAGCAGAGAACAGGGATCGAACACTGAAGCTTTCTTT.

This clonotype was observed a few times. This chain joins TRBV5-1 and TRBJ1-1; TRBD1 agrees at 7 bases. V trimming: 2 bases; J trimming: 8 bases; junction bases outside the gene matches: 3. Per the germline V gene, CDR1 is SGHRS and CDR2 is YFSETQ. There are 12 residues in the CDR3. The CDR3 DNA reads as TGCGCCAGCAGCTTAGAGGGGGCCGAAGCTTTCTTT. This translates into CASSLEGAEAFF.

This clonotype is a singleton in its sample. V usage is TRBV29-1 and J usage is TRBJ2-5; D ambiguous. V lost 1 base, J lost 14 bases, and 17 bases lay in between. The CDR3 contains 12 residues. Per the germline V gene, CDR1 is SQVTM and CDR2 is ANQGSEA. This CDR3 is CSVEGVAYEHYF. CDR3 coding DNA: TGCAGCGTTGAAGGGGTGGCCTACGAGCATTACTTC.

The chain uses TRBV4-3 and TRBJ1-6; TRBD1 agrees at 10 bases. This CDR3 region has 15 residues. The junction had 11 bases not matched to a gene; V was cut back by 4 bases and J by 14 bases. Germline CDR1 reads LGHNA; CDR2 reads YSLEER. The CDR3 DNA sequence: TGCGCCAGCAGCCTGAAGGACAGGGGGTTAGTTTCCCTCCACTTT. Amino acid sequence: CASSLKDRGLVSLHF.

This clonotype has a handful of counts. J is TRBJ2-2 and V is TRBV28, with D perhaps matching TRBD2 (5 bases). The germline V and J ends were trimmed by 3 bases and 3 bases, with 11 bases remaining between them. The CDR3 consists of 15 residues. Germline V CDR1 and CDR2: MDHEN, SYDVKM. The CDR3 here is CASSFQPGYTGELFF. CDR3 DNA sequence: TGTGCCAGCAGTTTTCAACCGGGGTACACCGGGGAGCTGTTTTTT.

V gene TRBV29-1 combines with J gene TRBJ2-1, with 12 bases fitting TRBD1. The CDR3 has 14 residues. Germline V gives CDR1 SQVTM, CDR2 ANQGSEA. The V segment lost 6 bases and the J segment 5 bases; nucleotides outside the gene matches: 5. CDR3 region: CSVEGQGADNEQFF. The DNA of the CDR3 is TGCAGCGTGGAGGGACAGGGGGCGGACAATGAGCAGTTCTTC.

The chain uses TRBV29-1 and TRBJ1-2, with D possibly TRBD1 on 5 matching bases. This CDR3 spans 14 amino acids. Between the trimmed V and J ends, which lost 4 bases and 6 bases, there was a span of 18 bases. In germline, CDR1 is SQVTM, CDR2 ANQGSEA. The CDR3 nucleotides are TGCAGCGTTGTTCCCGCGGGGGGGGTTAATGGCTACACCTTC. It encodes CSVVPAGGVNGYTF.

This chain links TRBV20-1 with TRBJ2-3; 10 nucleotides line up with TRBD1. This CDR3 contains 14 residues. Germline V CDR1 and CDR2: DFQATT, SNEGSKA (reference sequence). The trim removed 5 bases at V and 4 bases at J, leaving 6 bases unmatched. CDR3 sequence reads: CSAPGQGNADTQYF. The CDR3 DNA follows: TGCAGTGCTCCGGGACAGGGGAACGCAGATACGCAGTATTTT.

V is TRBV7-3 and J is TRBJ2-1, with 7 bases fitting TRBD2. V gave up 2 bases and J gave up 3 bases; unmatched junction bases: 7. This CDR3 is 16 amino acids long. Germline lookup yields CDR1 SGHTA and CDR2 FQGTGA. CDR3 amino acids: CASSLGPSGLYNEQFF. CDR3 nucleotides: TGTGCCAGCAGCTTAGGCCCTAGCGGCCTCTACAATGAGCAGTTCTTC.